Shown below are 5 T cell receptor beta chains from a single sample sequenced in a study of T cells in Graves' hyperthyroidism and ophthalmopathy. RNA transcripts served as the template for amplifying TCR beta CDR3 regions. HTBI primers were used for first-round RT-PCR of the TCR CDR3. One entry per CDR3 protein, called by TCRdb with MiXCR from the multiplex PCR reads. The sample consists of about 270,000 distinct CDR3 sequences, 22% of them appearing once. The specimen sequenced was blood. The receptors come from a man aged 25 to 45 with Graves' ophthalmopathy.

Concerning this clonotype: This may come from a read error, since a much larger clone is one base off. The chain employs TRBV2 and TRBJ1-1, with D unresolved. The CDR3 runs to 16 residues. V gave up 7 bases and J gave up 1 base, with 19 bases separating them. CDR1 and CDR2 from the germline V gene are SNHLY and FYNNEI. CDR3 in amino acids: CASKRQAAFSNTEAFF. The CDR3 bases are TGTGCCAGCAAACGGCAGGCAGCTTTCTCGAACACTGAAGCTTTCTTT.

This clonotype has at least ten counts. The rearrangement uses TRBV20-1 and TRBJ2-7; 9 nucleotides match TRBD2. Germline V gene sequence: CDR1 DFQATT, CDR2 SNEGSKA (reference sequence). Losses at the gene ends were 6 bases for V and 0 bases for J; bases not matched to a gene: 6. The CDR3 extends over 14 amino acids. DNA of the CDR3: TGCAGTGCCGCTAATAGCGGGAGCTCCTACGAGCAGTACTTC. Its translation: CSAANSGSSYEQYF.

This chain uses TRBV6-1 with TRBJ2-3; 13 bases are a match to TRBD2. Trimming cost V 6 bases and J 2 bases; bases outside gene matches: 8. Germline V gene data show CDR1 as MNHNS and CDR2 as SASEGT. The length of the CDR3 is 17 residues. The CDR3 protein is CASSGRTSGSVTDTQYF. CDR3 coding DNA: TGTGCCAGCAGCGGACGGACTAGCGGGAGTGTCACAGATACGCAGTATTTT.

In its sample, this clonotype was seen many times. The chain couples TRBV2 to TRBJ2-1, with 8 bases aligning to TRBD2. Losses at the gene ends were 7 bases for V and 7 bases for J; bases not matched to a gene: 9. The CDR3 spans 14 residues. Germline loops: CDR1 SNHLY, CDR2 FYNNEI. The CDR3 bases are TGTGCCAGCATTCCGGTCTCGGGGGGGAATGAGCAGTTCTTC. Translating gives CASIPVSGGNEQFF.

This clonotype was counted only a few times. The genes are TRBV28 and TRBJ2-7; 7 positions match TRBD2. The J segment lost 6 bases and the V segment lost 2 bases, leaving 7 bases of the junction unmatched. The CDR3 runs 14 residues. The germline gives CDR1 MDHEN, CDR2 SYDVKM. CDR3 sequence (DNA): TGTGCCAGCAGTTTACCCAGCGGGGCGTCCGAGCAGTACTTC. It specifies CASSLPSGASEQYF.